This TCR beta chain was captured by sequencing in a study of T cells in tumors after PD-1 blockade. Study information: A subset received ongoing vismodegib 150 mg daily alongside anti-PD-1 therapy.

Using immunoSEQ multiplex PCR, the repertoire was profiled, and TCRdb retains in-frame clones only, with some absent. The sample lists about 19,000 clones, about 84% occurring once. The germline V and J ends were trimmed by 6 bases and 1 base, with 11 bases remaining between them. The germline gives CDR1 SGHTA, CDR2 FQGTGA. The CDR3 spans 14 residues. The receptor's source is a human donor with advanced basal cell or squamous cell carcinoma (not recorded which). This specimen was PBMCs, taken after anti-PD-1 therapy. The chain is built from TRBV7-3 and TRBJ2-3; D is unclear. The CDR3 here is CASRPGQGTDTQYF. CDR3 sequence (DNA): TGTGCCAGCAGACCCGGGCAGGGCACAGATACGCAGTATTTT. The full variable domain, in which reference TRBV7-3 and TRBJ2-3 provide the parts outside the CDR3, is GAGVSQTPSNKVTEKGKYVELRCDPISGHTALYWYRQSLGQGPEFLIYFQGTGAADDSGLPNDRFFAVRPEGSVSTLKIQRTERGDSAVYLCASRPGQGTDTQYFGPGTRLTVL.